The next 13 T cell receptor beta chains were all read from a single sample in a study of shared clonotypes between healthy human individuals (dated by TCRdb to 2019 to 2021). Library preparation used the immunoSEQ multiplex PCR assay. The table was pulled from immuneACCESS by TCRdb, which kept in-frame rearrangements only. Such tables lose some clones; where checked, under half of the loss comes from unresolved V genes, and the rest has no known cause. Counted in this sample were about 2.4 million clones; approximately 94% of them appeared once. Together, the top ten hold about 0.13% of the sample. The sequencing input was naive CD4+ T cells sorted from blood. The cell subset or site label for this specimen denotes: CD45RA+ positively selected. Receptors were obtained from a man between 18 and 35 years old in good health.

A remark on this clone: This sample also contains other DNA sequences that code for the same CDR3. The gene calls are TRBV9 and TRBJ2-5, with 11 bases identical to TRBD1. The CDR3 spans 15 residues. Trimming removed 0 bases from V and 4 bases from J; junction bases left unmatched: 2. Germline-derived CDR1 and CDR2 are SGDLS and YYNGEE. The CDR3 reads CASSVVGTGGETQYF. CDR3 nucleotide sequence: TGTGCCAGCAGCGTAGTCGGGACAGGGGGAGAGACCCAGTACTTC. Combining the CDR3 with reference TRBV9 and TRBJ2-5 gives the whole variable domain DSGVTQTPKHLITATGQRVTLRCSPRSGDLSVYWYQQSLDQGLQFLIQYYNGEERAKGNILERFSAQQFPDLHSELNLSSLELGDSALYFCASSVVGTGGETQYFGPGTRLLVL.

This rearrangement joins TRBV5-4 to TRBJ1-2; weak D call: TRBD1 (5 bases). Germline lookup yields CDR1 SGHNT and CDR2 YYREEE (reference sequence). The germline V and J ends were trimmed by 3 bases and 4 bases, with 16 bases remaining between them. This CDR3 comprises 15 residues. CDR3 amino acids: CASSSLGVRGYGYTF. In DNA, the CDR3 is TGTGCCAGCAGCTCGCTGGGGGTGAGGGGCTATGGCTACACCTTC.

The V call is TRBV10-3, the J call TRBJ2-3; 16 bases are a match to TRBD2. The CDR3 is 18 residues long. Germline CDR1 and CDR2: ENHRY and SYGVKD. V dropped 4 bases and J dropped 0; count of bases not matched to a gene: 4. The CDR3 is CAISGGTSGGASTDTQYF. The DNA for the CDR3 is TGTGCCATCAGTGGTGGGACTAGCGGGGGGGCTAGCACAGATACGCAGTATTTT.

In the case of this clone: One junction end does not reproduce the germline sequence, and a read error may be involved. The chain uses TRBV5-5 and TRBJ2-7; 9 bases fit TRBD2. Germline V gives CDR1 SGHKS, CDR2 YYEKEE (reference sequence). The CDR3 is made up of 12 amino acids. CDR3 region: CASSLFDSGSTW. CDR3 sequence (DNA): TGTGCCAGCAGCTTGTTTGATAGCGGGAGTACTTGG.

This clone was seen a few times. This chain's CDR3 is CASRQELTTELNTEAFF. The CDR3 bases are TGTGCCAGCAGACAGGAGCTTACGACAGAGCTGAACACTGAAGCTTTCTTT. The gene calls are TRBV7-9 and TRBJ1-1; TRBD1 is a possible D gene (5 bases). The V and J ends lost 6 bases and 0 bases respectively, with 20 bases between them. There are 17 residues in the CDR3. The V gene's germline CDR1 is SEHNR and CDR2 FQNEAQ (reference sequence).

The V gene is TRBV29-1, the J gene TRBJ2-1, with 8 nucleotides matching TRBD2. CDR1 SQVTM and CDR2 ANQGSEA come from the germline V gene. The V gene end was trimmed by 4 bases and the J gene end by 8 bases; junction bases not matched to a gene: 13. The CDR3 runs 15 residues. The CDR3 here is CSVAPLNSGIDEQFF. CDR3 bases: TGCAGCGTTGCCCCGTTGAATAGCGGGATTGATGAGCAGTTCTTC.

The genes are TRBV7-3 and TRBJ1-1; D is ambiguous. V gave up 1 base and J gave up 5 bases, with 11 bases separating them. The CDR3 contains 14 residues. The V gene's germline CDR1 is SGHTA and CDR2 FQGTGA. The CDR3, as DNA: TGTGCCAGCAGCTTAAACGCGGCGGGGACTGAAGCTTTCTTT. It translates to CASSLNAAGTEAFF.

The chain employs TRBV4-3 and TRBJ2-7; D is unresolved. Germline CDR1 reads LGHNA; CDR2 reads YSLEER. Trimming took 1 base from V and 3 from J, leaving 13 bases between them. The CDR3 sequence is 15 residues long. The CDR3 bases are TGCGCCAGCAGCCAAGCCCCAGGTCCGGTCTACGAGCAGTACTTC. This translates into CASSQAPGPVYEQYF.

V usage is TRBV10-3 and J usage is TRBJ2-4; 10 nucleotides line up with TRBD2. The V gene end was trimmed by 0 bases and the J gene end by 1 base; junction bases not matched to a gene: 3. Germline CDR1 and CDR2: ENHRY and SYGVKD. The CDR3 length is 17 residues. The CDR3 protein is CAISESGAGGAKNIQYF. The DNA for the CDR3 is TGTGCCATCAGTGAGTCAGGAGCGGGAGGGGCCAAAAACATTCAGTACTTC.

CDR3 coding DNA: TGTGCCATCAATGGGAACCCGTTCGGGGCCAACGTCCTGACTTTC. Its protein is CAINGNPFGANVLTF. This rearrangement joins TRBV10-3 to TRBJ2-6; D is ambiguous. The CDR3 runs to 15 residues. Germline V gives CDR1 ENHRY, CDR2 SYGVKD. Trimming stripped 7 bases from V and 4 bases from J, with 14 bases between.

This chain uses TRBV5-4 with TRBJ1-5; D is possibly TRBD1 (5 bases). Germline loops: CDR1 SGHNT, CDR2 YYREEE (reference sequence). This CDR3 has 14 residues. V was pared by 0 bases and J by 7 bases, with 11 bases between. The chain's CDR3 is CASSLDQGDQPQHF. The DNA of the CDR3 is TGTGCCAGCAGCTTGGACCAGGGAGACCAGCCCCAGCATTTT.

V and J are TRBV4-1 and TRBJ1-2; D unresolved. V lost 1 base and J lost 4, with 19 bases in between. CDR3 length: 17 residues. Germline CDR1 and CDR2: MGHRA and YSYEKL. Written as DNA, the CDR3 is TGCGCCAGCAGCCAAGGTGACCAAAGGGAGGCGATCTATGGCTACACCTTC. It yields the protein CASSQGDQREAIYGYTF.

The chain links TRBV7-9 to TRBJ1-4; 10 bases line up with TRBD1. In germline, CDR1 is SEHNR, CDR2 FQNEAQ (reference sequence). V lost 6 bases to trimming and J lost 7 bases; unmatched junction nucleotides: 11. This CDR3 has 16 amino acids. CDR3 sequence reads: CASSSPGQGRSEKLFF. DNA of the CDR3: TGTGCCAGCAGTTCCCCGGGACAGGGGAGAAGTGAAAAACTGTTTTTT.